A selection of T cell receptor beta chains follows, all from one sample in a study of immune reconstitution after stem cell transplant in scleroderma. TCRdb fed the RT-PCR reads into MiXCR, producing one record per CDR3 protein. The sample shows around 3,000 distinct CDR3 sequences, around 8.5% of them seen only once. This specimen was taken before or after autologous hematopoietic stem cell transplantation (not recorded which). The source is a female donor with systemic sclerosis. Each CDR3 is given with its conserved first and last residue. A D gene is named only where the DNA matches it firmly. Some rows have no size entry. The others give once, few or many, or a class for an expanded clone.

J gene,D gene,clone size,V gene,CDR3 DNA,CDR3 protein
TRBJ1-5,.,medium-sized,TRBV6-5,TGTGCCAGCAGTTACTCTGGGGGAAGCAATCAGCCCCAGCATTTT,CASSYSGGSNQPQHF
TRBJ2-7,.,.,TRBV5-6,TGTGCCAGCAGCCTCCAGCCTTACGAGCAGTACTTC,CASSLQPYEQYF
TRBJ2-3,.,medium-sized,TRBV7-9,TGTGCCAGCAGCTTATGGGGCCGCACAGATACGCAGTATTTT,CASSLWGRTDTQYF
TRBJ2-7,TRBD1,few,TRBV12-3/TRBV12-4,TGTGCCAGCAGTGGCGTGACAGGGAGCGACGAGCAGTACTTC,CASSGVTGSDEQYF
TRBJ1-6,.,large,TRBV6-1,TGTGCCAGCAGTGAGAGCGGCGGCTCCTATAATTCACCCCTCCACTTT,CASSESGGSYNSPLHF
TRBJ1-5,TRBD1,.,TRBV27,TGTGCCAGCAGTGTCGACAGGGGTAGTCAGCCCCAGCATTTT,CASSVDRGSQPQHF
TRBJ2-7,.,.,TRBV7-2,TGTGCCAGCAGCACAGACGCTAGTTCCTACGAGCAGTACTTC,CASSTDASSYEQYF
TRBJ2-7,.,large,TRBV20-1,TGCAGTGCTAGAGATAATATTAAAGCCAACGTCTACGAGCAGTACTTC,CSARDNIKANVYEQYF
TRBJ2-5,TRBD1,.,TRBV7-2,TGTGCCAGCAGCAGGGCAGGGGGCAGTGAGACCCAGTACTTC,CASSRAGGSETQYF
TRBJ2-1,TRBD1,.,TRBV7-7,TGTGCTAGCAGCTTGGAGACAGGGTCTCACAATGAGCAGTTCTTC,CASSLETGSHNEQFF